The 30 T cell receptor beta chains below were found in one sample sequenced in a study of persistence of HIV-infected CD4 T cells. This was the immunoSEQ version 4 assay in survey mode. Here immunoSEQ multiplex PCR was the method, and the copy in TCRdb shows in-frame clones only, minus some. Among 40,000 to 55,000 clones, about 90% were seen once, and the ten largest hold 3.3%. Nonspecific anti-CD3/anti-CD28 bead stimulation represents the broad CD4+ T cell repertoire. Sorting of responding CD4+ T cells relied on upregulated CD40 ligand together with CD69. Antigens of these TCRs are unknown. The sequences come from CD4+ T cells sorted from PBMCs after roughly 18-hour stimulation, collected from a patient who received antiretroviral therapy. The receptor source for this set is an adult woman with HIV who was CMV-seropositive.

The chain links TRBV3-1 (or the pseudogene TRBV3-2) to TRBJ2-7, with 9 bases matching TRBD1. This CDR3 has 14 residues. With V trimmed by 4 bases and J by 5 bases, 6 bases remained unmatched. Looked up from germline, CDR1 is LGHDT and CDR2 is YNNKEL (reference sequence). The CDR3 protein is CASSPLGQGNEQYF. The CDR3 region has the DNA TGTGCCAGCAGCCCCTTGGGACAGGGTAACGAGCAGTACTTC.

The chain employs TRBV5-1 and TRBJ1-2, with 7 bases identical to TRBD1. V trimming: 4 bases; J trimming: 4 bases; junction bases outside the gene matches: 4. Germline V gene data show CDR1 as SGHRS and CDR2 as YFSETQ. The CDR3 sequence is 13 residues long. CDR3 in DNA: TGCGCCAGCAGCGCGGGGACAGCCTATGGCTACACCTTC. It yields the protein CASSAGTAYGYTF.

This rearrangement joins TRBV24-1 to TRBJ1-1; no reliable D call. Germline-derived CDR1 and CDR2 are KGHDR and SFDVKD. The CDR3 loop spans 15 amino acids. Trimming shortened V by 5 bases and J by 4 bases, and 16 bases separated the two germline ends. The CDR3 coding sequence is TGTGCCACCAGTGGAGACAAGGGCAAGGGCACTGAAGCTTTCTTT. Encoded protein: CATSGDKGKGTEAFF.

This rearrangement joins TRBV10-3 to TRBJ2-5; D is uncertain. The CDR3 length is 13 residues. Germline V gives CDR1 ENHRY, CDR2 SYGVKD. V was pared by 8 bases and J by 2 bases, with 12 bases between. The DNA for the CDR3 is TGTGCCATCGGGCCTGGGTCTCAAGAGACCCAGTACTTC. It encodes CAIGPGSQETQYF.

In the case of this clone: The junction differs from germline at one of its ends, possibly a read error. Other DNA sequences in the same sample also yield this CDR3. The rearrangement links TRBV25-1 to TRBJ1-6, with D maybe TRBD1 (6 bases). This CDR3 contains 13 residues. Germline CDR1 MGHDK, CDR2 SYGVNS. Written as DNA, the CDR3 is TGTGCCAGCAGTGGGGGGCGGAATTCCCCCCTCCACTTT. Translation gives CASSGGRNSPLHF.

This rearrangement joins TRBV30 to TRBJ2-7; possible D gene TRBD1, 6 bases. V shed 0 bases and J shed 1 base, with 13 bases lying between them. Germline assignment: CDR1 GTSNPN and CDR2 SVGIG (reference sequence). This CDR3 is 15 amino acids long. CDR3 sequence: CAWSVPTGISYEQYF. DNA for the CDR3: TGTGCCTGGAGTGTACCGACAGGTATATCCTACGAGCAGTACTTC.

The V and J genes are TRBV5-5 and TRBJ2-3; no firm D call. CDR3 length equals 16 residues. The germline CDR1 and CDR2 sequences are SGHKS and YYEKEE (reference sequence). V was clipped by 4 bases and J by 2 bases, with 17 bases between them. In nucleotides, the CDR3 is TGTGCCAGCAGCCTGTCACTGGGTTTCGACACAGATACGCAGTATTTT. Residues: CASSLSLGFDTDTQYF.

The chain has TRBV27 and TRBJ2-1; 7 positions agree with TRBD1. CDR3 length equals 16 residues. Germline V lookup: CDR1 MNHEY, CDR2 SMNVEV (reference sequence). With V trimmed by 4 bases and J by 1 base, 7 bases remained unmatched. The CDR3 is CASSSQWDRSYNEQFF. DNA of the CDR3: TGTGCCAGCAGTTCCCAGTGGGACAGATCCTACAATGAGCAGTTCTTC.

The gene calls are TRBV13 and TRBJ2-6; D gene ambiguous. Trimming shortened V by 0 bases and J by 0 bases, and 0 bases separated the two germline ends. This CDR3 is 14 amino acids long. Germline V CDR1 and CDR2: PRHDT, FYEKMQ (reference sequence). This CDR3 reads CASSLGSGANVLTF. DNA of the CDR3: TGTGCCAGCAGCTTAGGCTCTGGGGCCAACGTCCTGACTTTC.

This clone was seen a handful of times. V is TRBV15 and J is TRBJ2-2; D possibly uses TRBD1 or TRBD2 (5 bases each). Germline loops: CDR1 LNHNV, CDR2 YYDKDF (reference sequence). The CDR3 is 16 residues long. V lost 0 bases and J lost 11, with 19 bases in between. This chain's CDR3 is CATSRERAGHIAELFF. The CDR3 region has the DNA TGTGCCACCAGCAGAGAGAGGGCAGGGCACATCGCTGAGCTGTTTTTT.

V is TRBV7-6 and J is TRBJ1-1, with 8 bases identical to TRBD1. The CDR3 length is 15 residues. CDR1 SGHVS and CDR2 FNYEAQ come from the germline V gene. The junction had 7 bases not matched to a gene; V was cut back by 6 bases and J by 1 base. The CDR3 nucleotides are TGTGCCAGCAGTACAGGACAGGGACCGAACACTGAAGCTTTCTTT. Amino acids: CASSTGQGPNTEAFF.

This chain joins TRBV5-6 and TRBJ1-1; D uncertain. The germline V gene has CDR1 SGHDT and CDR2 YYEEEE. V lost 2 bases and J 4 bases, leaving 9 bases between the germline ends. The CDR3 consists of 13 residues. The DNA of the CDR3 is TGTGCCAGCAGCTTTGGGAGTTTCACTGAAGCTTTCTTT. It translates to CASSFGSFTEAFF. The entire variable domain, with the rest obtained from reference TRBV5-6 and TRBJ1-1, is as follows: DAGVTQSPTHLIKTRGQQVTLRCSPKSGHDTVSWYQQALGQGPQFIFQYYEEEERQRGNFPDRFSGHQFPNYSSELNVNALLLGDSALYLCASSFGSFTEAFFGQGTRLTVV.

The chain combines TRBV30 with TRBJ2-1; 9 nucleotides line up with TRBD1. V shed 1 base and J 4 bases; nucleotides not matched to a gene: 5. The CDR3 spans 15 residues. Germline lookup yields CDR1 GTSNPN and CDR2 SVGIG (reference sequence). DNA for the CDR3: TGTGCCTGGAGTGGGGGACAGGGCAATTACAATGAGCAGTTCTTC. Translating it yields CAWSGGQGNYNEQFF. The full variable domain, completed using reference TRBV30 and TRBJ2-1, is SQTIHQWPATLVQPVGSPLSLECTVEGTSNPNLYWYRQAAGRGLQLLFYSVGIGQISSEVPQNLSASRPQDRQFILSSKKLLLSDSGFYLCAWSGGQGNYNEQFFGPGTRLTVL.

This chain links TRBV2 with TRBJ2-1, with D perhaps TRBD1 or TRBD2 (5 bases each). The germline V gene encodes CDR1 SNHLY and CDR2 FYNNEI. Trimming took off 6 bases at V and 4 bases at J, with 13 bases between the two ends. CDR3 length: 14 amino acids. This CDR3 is CASRPGGGYNEQFF. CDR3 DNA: TGTGCCAGCAGGCCTGGGGGTGGTTACAATGAGCAGTTCTTC.

The CDR3 loop is CASRGGGTGTGRQTQYF. The CDR3 bases are TGTGCCAGCAGGGGCGGGGGGACCGGGACAGGGAGGCAGACCCAGTACTTC. V gene TRBV28 combines with J gene TRBJ2-5, with D possibly being TRBD1 (9 bases). Germline CDR1 is MDHEN and CDR2 is SYDVKM. The CDR3 consists of 17 residues. V lost 6 bases and J lost 6, with 26 bases in between.

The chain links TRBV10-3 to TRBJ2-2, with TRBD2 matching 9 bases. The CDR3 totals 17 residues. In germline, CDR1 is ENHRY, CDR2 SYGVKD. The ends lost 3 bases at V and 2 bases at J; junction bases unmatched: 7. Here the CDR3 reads CAISDVAGALNTGELFF. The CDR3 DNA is TGTGCCATCAGTGACGTAGCGGGGGCCCTAAACACCGGGGAGCTGTTTTTT.

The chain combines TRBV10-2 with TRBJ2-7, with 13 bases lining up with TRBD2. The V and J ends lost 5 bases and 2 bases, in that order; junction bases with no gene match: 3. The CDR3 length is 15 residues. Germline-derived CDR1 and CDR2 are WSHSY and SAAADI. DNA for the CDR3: TGCGCCAGCAGTCCGGGACTAGCGGGAACCTACGAGCAGTACTTC. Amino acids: CASSPGLAGTYEQYF.

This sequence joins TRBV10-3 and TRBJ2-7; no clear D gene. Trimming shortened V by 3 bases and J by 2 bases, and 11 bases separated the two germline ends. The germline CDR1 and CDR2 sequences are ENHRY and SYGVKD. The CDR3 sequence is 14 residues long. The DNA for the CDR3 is TGTGCCATCAGTGATCGCAAGGGTACCTACGAGCAGTACTTC. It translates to CAISDRKGTYEQYF.

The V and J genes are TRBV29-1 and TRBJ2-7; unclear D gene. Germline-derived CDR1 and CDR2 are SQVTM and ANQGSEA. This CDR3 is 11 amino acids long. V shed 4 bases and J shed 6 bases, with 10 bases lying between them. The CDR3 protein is CSVGQAVEQYF. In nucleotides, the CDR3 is TGCAGCGTTGGTCAGGCAGTCGAGCAGTACTTC.

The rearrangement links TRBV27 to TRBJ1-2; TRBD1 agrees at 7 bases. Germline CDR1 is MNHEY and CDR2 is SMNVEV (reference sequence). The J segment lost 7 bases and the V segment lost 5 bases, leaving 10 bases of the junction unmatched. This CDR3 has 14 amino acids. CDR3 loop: CASSPRQGTTGYTF. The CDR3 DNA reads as TGTGCCAGCAGTCCTCGACAGGGAACAACTGGCTACACCTTC.

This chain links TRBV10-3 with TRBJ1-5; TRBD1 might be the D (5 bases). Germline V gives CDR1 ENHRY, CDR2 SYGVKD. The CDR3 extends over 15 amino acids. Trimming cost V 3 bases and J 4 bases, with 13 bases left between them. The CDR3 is CAISDGAIRNQPQHF. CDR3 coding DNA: TGTGCCATCAGTGATGGGGCTATTCGAAATCAGCCCCAGCATTTT.

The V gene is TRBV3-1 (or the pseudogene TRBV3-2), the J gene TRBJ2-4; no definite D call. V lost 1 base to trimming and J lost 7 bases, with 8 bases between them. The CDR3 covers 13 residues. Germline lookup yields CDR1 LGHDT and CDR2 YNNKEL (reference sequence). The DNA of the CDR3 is TGTGCCAGCAGCCAAGGGGCTGGGAACATTCAGTACTTC. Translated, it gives CASSQGAGNIQYF.

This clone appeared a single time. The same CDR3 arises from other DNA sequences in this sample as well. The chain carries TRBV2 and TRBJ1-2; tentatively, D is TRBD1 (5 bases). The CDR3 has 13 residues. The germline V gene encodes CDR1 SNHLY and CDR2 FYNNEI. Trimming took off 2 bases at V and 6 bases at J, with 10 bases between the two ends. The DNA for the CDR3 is TGTGCCAGCAGTGAAACAAGGGGTCATGGCTACACCTTC. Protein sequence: CASSETRGHGYTF. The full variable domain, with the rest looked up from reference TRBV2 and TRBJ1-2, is EPEVTQTPSHQVTQMGQEVILRCVPISNHLYFYWYRQILGQKVEFLVSFYNNEISEKSEIFDDQFSVERPDGSNFTLKIRSTKLEDSAMYFCASSETRGHGYTFGSGTRLTVV.

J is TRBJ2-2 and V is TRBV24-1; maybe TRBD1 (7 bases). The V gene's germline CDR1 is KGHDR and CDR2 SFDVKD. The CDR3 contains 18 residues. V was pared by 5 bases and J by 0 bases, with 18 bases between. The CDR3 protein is CATSGTPGGFANTGELFF. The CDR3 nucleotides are TGTGCCACCAGTGGGACCCCAGGGGGGTTCGCGAACACCGGGGAGCTGTTTTTT.

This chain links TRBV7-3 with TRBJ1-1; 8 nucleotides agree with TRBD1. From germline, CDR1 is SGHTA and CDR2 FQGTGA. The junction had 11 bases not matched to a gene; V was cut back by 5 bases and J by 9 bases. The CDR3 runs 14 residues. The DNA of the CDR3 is TGTGCCAGCAGCCCATTTGGCAGGGGGCCGAAAGCTTTCTTT. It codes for CASSPFGRGPKAFF. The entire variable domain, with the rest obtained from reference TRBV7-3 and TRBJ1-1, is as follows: GAGVSQTPSNKVTEKGKYVELRCDPISGHTALYWYRQSLGQGPEFLIYFQGTGAADDSGLPNDRFFAVRPEGSVSTLKIQRTERGDSAVYLCASSPFGRGPKAFFGQGTRLTVV.

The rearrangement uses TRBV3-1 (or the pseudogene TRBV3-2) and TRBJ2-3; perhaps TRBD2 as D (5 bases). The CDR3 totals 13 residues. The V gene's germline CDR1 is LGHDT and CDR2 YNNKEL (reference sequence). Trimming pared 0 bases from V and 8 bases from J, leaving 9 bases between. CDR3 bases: TGTGCCAGCAGCCAAGATTCTGCGGGTACGCAGTATTTT. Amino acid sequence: CASSQDSAGTQYF.

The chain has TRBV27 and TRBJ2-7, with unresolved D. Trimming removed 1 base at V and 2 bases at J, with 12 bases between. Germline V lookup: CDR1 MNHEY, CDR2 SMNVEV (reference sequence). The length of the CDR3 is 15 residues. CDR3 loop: CASSLYPEVAYEQYF. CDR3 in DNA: TGTGCCAGCAGTTTATACCCCGAGGTGGCCTACGAGCAGTACTTC.

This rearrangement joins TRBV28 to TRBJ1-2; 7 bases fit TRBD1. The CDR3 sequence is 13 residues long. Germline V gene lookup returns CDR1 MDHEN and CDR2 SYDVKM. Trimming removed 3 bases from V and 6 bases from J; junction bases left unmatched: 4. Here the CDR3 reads CASSLGQYDGYTF. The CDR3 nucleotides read TGTGCCAGCAGTTTGGGACAGTACGATGGCTACACCTTC.

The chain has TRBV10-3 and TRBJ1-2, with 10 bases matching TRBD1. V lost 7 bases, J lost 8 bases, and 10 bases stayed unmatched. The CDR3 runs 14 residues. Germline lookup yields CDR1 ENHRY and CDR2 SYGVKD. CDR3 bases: TGTGCCATCACCCCAGGGACAGGGGAAGGGGGCTACACCTTC. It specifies CAITPGTGEGGYTF.

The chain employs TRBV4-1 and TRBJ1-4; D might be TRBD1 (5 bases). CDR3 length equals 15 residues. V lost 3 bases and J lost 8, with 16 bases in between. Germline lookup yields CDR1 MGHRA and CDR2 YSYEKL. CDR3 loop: CASSQEYGASEKLFF. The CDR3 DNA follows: TGCGCCAGCAGCCAGGAATATGGGGCGAGCGAAAAACTGTTTTTT.